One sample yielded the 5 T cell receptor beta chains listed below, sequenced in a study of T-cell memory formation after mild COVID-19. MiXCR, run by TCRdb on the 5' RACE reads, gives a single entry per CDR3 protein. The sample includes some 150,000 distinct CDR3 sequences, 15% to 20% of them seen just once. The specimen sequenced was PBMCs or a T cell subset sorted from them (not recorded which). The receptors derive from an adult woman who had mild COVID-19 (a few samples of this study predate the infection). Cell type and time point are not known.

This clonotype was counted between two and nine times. For the CDR3, the DNA is TGTGCCAGCAGTCCATACGCTGCGACAGGGAAGAGTCAGCCCCAGCATTTT. The encoded protein is CASSPYAATGKSQPQHF. This rearrangement joins TRBV27 to TRBJ1-5; 7 bases align to TRBD1. This CDR3 region has 17 residues. From germline, CDR1 is MNHEY and CDR2 SMNVEV (reference sequence). Unmatched junction bases numbered 16, after V lost 5 bases and J lost 6 bases.

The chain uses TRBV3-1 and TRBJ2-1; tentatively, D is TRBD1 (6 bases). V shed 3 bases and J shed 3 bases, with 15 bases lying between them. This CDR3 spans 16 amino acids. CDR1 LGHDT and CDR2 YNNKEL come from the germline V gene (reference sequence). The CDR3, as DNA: TGTGCCAGCAGCCACAGGGGATGGGAGCTCTACAATGAGCAGTTCTTC. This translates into CASSHRGWELYNEQFF.

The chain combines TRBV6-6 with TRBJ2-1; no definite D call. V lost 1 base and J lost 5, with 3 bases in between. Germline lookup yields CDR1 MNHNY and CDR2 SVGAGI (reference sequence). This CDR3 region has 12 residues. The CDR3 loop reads CASSYFNNEQFF. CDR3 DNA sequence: TGTGCCAGCAGTTACTTTAACAATGAGCAGTTCTTC.

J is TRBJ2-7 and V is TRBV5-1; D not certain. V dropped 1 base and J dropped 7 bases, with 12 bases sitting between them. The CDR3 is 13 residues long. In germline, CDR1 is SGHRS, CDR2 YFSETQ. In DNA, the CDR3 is TGCGCCAGCAGCTTGTCTTCGGCGAGAGAGCAGTACTTC. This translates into CASSLSSAREQYF.

CDR3: CASSLPGGTTYEQYF. The CDR3 DNA reads TGTGCCAGCAGTTTACCAGGGGGCACCACCTACGAGCAGTACTTC. The rearrangement joins TRBV6-5 to TRBJ2-7, with 8 bases fitting TRBD1. J lost 2 bases, V lost 4 bases, and 7 bases had no gene match. The CDR3 loop spans 15 amino acids. The V gene's germline CDR1 is MNHEY and CDR2 SVGAGI.